The sequence of this T cell receptor beta chain was determined in a study of T cell responses to AZD1222 COVID-19 vaccine. The CDR3 has 16 residues. Germline V lookup: CDR1 LGHNA, CDR2 YNFKEQ. V gave up 0 bases and J gave up 0 bases, with 11 bases separating them. Study-wide results and caveats: The donors showed a predominance of white British ancestry and of females, with possible underestimation of clonal diversity.

Of note for this clone: Antigen unknown.

Profiling relied on immunoSEQ multiplex PCR, and the TCRdb table lists in-frame clones only, not all of them. This table has approximately 140,000 clones, just over 90% appearing once. The rearrangement uses TRBV4-2 and TRBJ1-1; no firm D call. The sample consisted of peripheral blood, taken on day 0 of AZD1222 vaccination. The clonotype was recovered from an adult in good health. The CDR3 DNA reads as TGTGCCAGCAGCCAAGAATCAGGTGGGATGAACACTGAAGCTTTCTTT. Translating it yields CASSQESGGMNTEAFF.